One T cell receptor beta chain is described in this entry. Trimming pared 4 bases from V and 2 bases from J, leaving 9 bases between. The germline V gene encodes CDR1 SGHKS and CDR2 YYEKEE (reference sequence). The CDR3 is 14 residues long. Original analysis: The assay estimated nucleated cells by amplifying reference gene primers. The assay was immunoSEQ multiplex PCR, and TCRdb's table has in-frame clones only and misses some. The DNA gave D and trimming, while V, J and clone size come from that table. The table shows approximately 220,000 clones, with 83% occurring only once. The data belong to a study of blood T cell repertoires in COVID-19. Study at large: T cells, B-cell-depleted T cells, or PBMCs supplied cDNA or gDNA.

The rearrangement links TRBV5-5 to TRBJ1-4; the D gene is possibly TRBD1 (5 bases). The sample taken for sequencing was peripheral blood. This TCR was recovered from a woman in her thirties or forties with active or convalescent COVID-19. Here the CDR3 DNA reads TGTGCCAGCAGCCCAGGGTCTACTAATGAAAAACTGTTTTTT. This gives the protein CASSPGSTNEKLFF.